Listed below are T cell receptor beta chains from one sample, sequenced in a study of shared clonotypes between healthy human individuals. The protocol was immunoSEQ multiplex PCR, while the TCRdb copy is restricted to in-frame clones and leaves out a portion. The sample lists a few hundred thousand clones, 97% occurring once. Sequencing input: naive CD4+ T cells sorted from blood. These receptors all stem from a woman in her 30s in good health. The CDR3 runs from the conserved cysteine through the conserved F or W. The order of the fields is J gene, clone size, D gene, V gene, CDR3 protein, CDR3 DNA. D genes are given only for firm matches. Not all rows give a size; the values are once, few, many and, for expanded clones, a class.

TRBJ2-7 | . | TRBD2 | TRBV28 | CASRGMRGRMNEQYF | TGTGCCAGCAGAGGTATGCGCGGGAGGATGAACGAGCAGTACTTC
TRBJ1-5 | . | . | TRBV10-1 | CASSEDWGQPQHF | TGCGCCAGCAGTGAGGATTGGGGGCAGCCCCAGCATTTT
TRBJ2-5 | . | TRBD2 | TRBV7-9 | CASSFTPGTSGGKETQYF | TGTGCCAGCAGCTTTACCCCAGGGACTAGCGGGGGTAAAGAGACCCAGTACTTC
TRBJ1-4 | . | . | TRBV18 | CASSRLGVLTEKLFF | TGTGCCAGCTCACGACTGGGAGTTTTGACTGAAAAACTGTTTTTT
TRBJ2-2 | . | . | TRBV28 | CASSSHLLWDTGELFF | TGTGCCAGCAGCTCGCATCTTCTTTGGGACACCGGGGAGCTGTTTTTT
TRBJ2-3 | . | . | TRBV20-1 | CRSGTPDTQYF | TGCAGGAGCGGCACGCCGGATACGCAGTATTTT
TRBJ1-6 | . | TRBD1 | TRBV29-1 | CSVRTGANSPLHF | TGCAGCGTCCGGACAGGGGCCAATTCACCCCTCCACTTT
TRBJ1-2 | . | . | TRBV5-6 | CASSLAGAGSGLSGYTF | TGTGCCAGCAGCCTAGCAGGCGCAGGATCGGGTTTATCTGGCTACACCTTC
TRBJ2-3 | . | . | TRBV28 | CASSLNGDTQYF | TGTGCCAGCAGTTTAAATGGGGATACGCAGTATTTT
TRBJ2-1 | once | . | TRBV19 | CASSIDRGSSYNEQFF | TGTGCCAGTAGTATAGATCGAGGGTCCTCCTACAATGAGCAGTTCTTC
TRBJ1-5 | . | . | TRBV4-1 | CASSSSPGGLSNQPQHF | TGCGCCAGCAGCTCCTCCCCGGGGGGACTTAGCAATCAGCCCCAGCATTTT
TRBJ1-1 | . | . | TRBV7-6 | CASSFLETEAFF | TGTGCCAGCAGCTTCTTGGAAACTGAAGCTTTCTTT
TRBJ1-2 | . | . | TRBV6-1 | CASNSWDTNYGYTF | TGTGCCAGCAATTCATGGGACACTAACTATGGCTACACCTTC
TRBJ2-7 | once | TRBD2 | TRBV11-1 | CASRGGSGSYEQYF | TGTGCCAGCCGCGGCGGTAGCGGGAGCTACGAGCAGTACTTC
TRBJ2-7 | . | TRBD2 | TRBV7-8 | CASSLQERGPYEQYF | TGTGCCAGCAGCTTACAGGAGCGGGGACCCTACGAGCAGTACTTC
TRBJ2-7 | . | . | TRBV2 | CASSVFGEQYF | TGTGCCAGCAGCGTTTTCGGAGAGCAGTACTTC
TRBJ2-4 | . | . | TRBV29-1 | CSVAVDIQYF | TGCAGCGTTGCAGTAGACATTCAGTACTTC
TRBJ2-7 | . | TRBD2 | TRBV4-1 | CASSQAGTSGIGQYF | TGCGCCAGCAGCCAAGCCGGGACTAGCGGGATCGGGCAGTACTTC
TRBJ1-2 | . | . | TRBV28 | CASTSGNYGYTF | TGTGCCAGCACGTCAGGGAACTATGGCTACACCTTC
TRBJ2-7 | . | . | TRBV21-1 | CASSKVGGSYEQYF | TGTGCCAGCAGCAAGGTAGGAGGCTCCTACGAGCAGTACTTC
TRBJ2-5 | . | . | TRBV12-1 | CASSLLRAPRETQYF | TGTGCCAGCAGTTTACTAAGGGCTCCCCGGGAGACCCAGTACTTC
TRBJ2-7 | once | TRBD1 | TRBV6-6 | CASNIDRGYEQYF | TGTGCCAGCAACATAGACAGGGGGTACGAGCAGTACTTC
TRBJ2-2 | . | . | TRBV11-1 | CASSFDRYTGELFF | TGTGCCAGCAGCTTTGACAGGTACACCGGGGAGCTGTTTTTT
TRBJ1-2 | . | . | TRBV19 | CASSQSELSYGYTF | TGTGCCAGTAGCCAATCCGAGCTCTCCTATGGCTACACCTTC
TRBJ1-3 | . | . | TRBV7-9 | CASSLAAGNPGNTIYF | TGTGCCAGCAGCTTAGCAGCTGGGAACCCTGGAAACACCATATATTTT
TRBJ2-3 | . | . | TRBV11-3 | CASSLETGTDTQYF | TGTGCCAGCAGCTTAGAGACAGGCACAGATACGCAGTATTTT
TRBJ1-5 | . | TRBD1 | TRBV28 | CASSRGIQGANQPQHF | TGTGCCAGCAGCAGAGGGATCCAGGGGGCCAATCAGCCCCAGCATTTT
TRBJ2-7 | . | TRBD2 | TRBV5-1 | CASSLEAGEGEQYF | TGCGCCAGCAGCTTAGAAGCGGGAGAAGGCGAGCAGTACTTC
TRBJ2-3 | . | . | TRBV7-9 | CASSLAGTQFTDTQYF | TGTGCCAGCAGCTTAGCCGGGACCCAATTCACAGATACGCAGTATTTT
TRBJ2-1 | . | TRBD2 | TRBV6-5 | CASSFTSGSFGEQFF | TGTGCCAGCAGCTTCACTAGCGGGAGTTTCGGTGAGCAGTTCTTC
TRBJ1-2 | . | . | TRBV2 | CASRMTGARNYGYTF | TGTGCCAGCAGGATGACCGGGGCGCGTAACTATGGCTACACCTTC
TRBJ2-1 | . | . | TRBV7-3 | CASSLTSNNEQFF | TGTGCCAGCAGTTTAACTAGCAACAATGAGCAGTTCTTC
TRBJ1-1 | . | . | TRBV10-3 | CAISTEGTEAFF | TGTGCCATCAGTACGGAGGGCACTGAAGCTTTCTTT
TRBJ2-7 | once | TRBD1 | TRBV6-1 | CASTERTGNPYEQYF | TGTGCCAGCACTGAGAGGACAGGGAATCCCTACGAGCAGTACTTC
TRBJ1-3 | . | . | TRBV11-2 | CASSLPGQRNTIYF | TGTGCCAGCAGCTTACCTGGGCAGAGAAACACCATATATTTT
TRBJ2-5 | . | . | TRBV28 | CASSQTSQETQYF | TGTGCCAGCAGCCAGACTAGCCAAGAGACCCAGTACTTC
TRBJ1-4 | . | . | TRBV2 | CASSWGTTNEKLFF | TGTGCCAGCAGCTGGGGCACGACTAATGAAAAACTGTTTTTT
TRBJ2-7 | once | . | TRBV5-4 | CASSYDGSYEQYF | TGTGCCAGCAGCTATGACGGATCCTACGAGCAGTACTTC
TRBJ2-1 | . | TRBD2 | TRBV5-1 | CASSVVTSGSGDEQFF | TGCGCCAGCAGCGTCGTGACTAGCGGGAGTGGGGATGAGCAGTTCTTC
TRBJ2-5 | . | . | TRBV19 | CASSIVGRETQYF | TGTGCCAGTAGTATAGTGGGACGAGAGACCCAGTACTTC
TRBJ2-3 | . | . | TRBV7-9 | CASSLVPSTDTQYF | TGTGCCAGCAGCTTAGTTCCTAGCACAGATACGCAGTATTTT